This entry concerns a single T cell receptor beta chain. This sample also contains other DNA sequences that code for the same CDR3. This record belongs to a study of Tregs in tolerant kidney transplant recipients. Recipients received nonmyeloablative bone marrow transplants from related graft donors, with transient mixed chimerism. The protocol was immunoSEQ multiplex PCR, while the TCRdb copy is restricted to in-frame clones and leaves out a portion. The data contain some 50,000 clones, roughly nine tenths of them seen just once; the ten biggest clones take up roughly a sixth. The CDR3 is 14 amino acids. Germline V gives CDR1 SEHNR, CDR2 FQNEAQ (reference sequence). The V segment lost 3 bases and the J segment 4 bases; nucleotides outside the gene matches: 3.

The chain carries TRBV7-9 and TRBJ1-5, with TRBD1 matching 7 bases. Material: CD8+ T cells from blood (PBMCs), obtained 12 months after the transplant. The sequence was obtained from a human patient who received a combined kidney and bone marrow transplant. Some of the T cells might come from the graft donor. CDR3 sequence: CASSLGQSNQPQHF. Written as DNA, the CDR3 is TGTGCCAGCAGCTTGGGACAGAGTAATCAGCCCCAGCATTTT. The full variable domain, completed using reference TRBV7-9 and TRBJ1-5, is DTGVSQNPRHKITKRGQNVTFRCDPISEHNRLYWYRQTLGQGPEFLTYFQNEAQLEKSRLLSDRFSAERPKGSFSTLEIQRTEQGDSAMYLCASSLGQSNQPQHFGDGTRLSIL.